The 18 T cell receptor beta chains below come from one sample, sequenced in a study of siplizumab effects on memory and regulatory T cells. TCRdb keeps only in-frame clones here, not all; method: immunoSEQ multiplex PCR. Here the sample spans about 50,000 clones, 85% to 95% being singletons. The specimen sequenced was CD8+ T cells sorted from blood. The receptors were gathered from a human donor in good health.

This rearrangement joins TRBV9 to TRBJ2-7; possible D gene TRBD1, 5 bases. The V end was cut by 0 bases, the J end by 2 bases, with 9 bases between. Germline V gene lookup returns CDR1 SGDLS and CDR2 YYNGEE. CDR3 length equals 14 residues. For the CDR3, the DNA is TGTGCCAGCAGCGTAGCCCCAGGGACCTACGAGCAGTACTTC. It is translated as CASSVAPGTYEQYF.

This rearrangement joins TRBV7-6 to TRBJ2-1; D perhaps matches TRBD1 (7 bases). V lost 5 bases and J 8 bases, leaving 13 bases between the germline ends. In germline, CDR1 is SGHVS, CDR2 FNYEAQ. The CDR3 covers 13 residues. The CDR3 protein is CASSRGRGDEQFF. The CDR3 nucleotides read TGTGCCAGCAGCAGGGGGCGCGGGGATGAGCAGTTCTTC.

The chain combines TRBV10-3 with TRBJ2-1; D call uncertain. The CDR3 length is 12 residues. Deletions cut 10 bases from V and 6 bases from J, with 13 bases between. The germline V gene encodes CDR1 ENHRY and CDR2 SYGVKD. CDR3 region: CATTQDSNEQFF. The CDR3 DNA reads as TGTGCCACTACACAAGACTCCAATGAGCAGTTCTTC.

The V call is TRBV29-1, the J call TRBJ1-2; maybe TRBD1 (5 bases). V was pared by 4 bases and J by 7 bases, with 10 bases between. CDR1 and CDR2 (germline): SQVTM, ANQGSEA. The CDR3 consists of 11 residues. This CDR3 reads CSVVRGPGYTF. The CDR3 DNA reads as TGCAGCGTTGTAAGGGGTCCTGGCTACACCTTC.

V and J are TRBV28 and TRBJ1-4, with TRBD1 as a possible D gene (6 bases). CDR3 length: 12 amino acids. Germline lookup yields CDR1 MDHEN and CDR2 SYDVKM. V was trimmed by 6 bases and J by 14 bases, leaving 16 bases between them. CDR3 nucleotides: TGTGCCAGCAGCCTCTTCCGGGGACATCTGTTTTTT. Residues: CASSLFRGHLFF.

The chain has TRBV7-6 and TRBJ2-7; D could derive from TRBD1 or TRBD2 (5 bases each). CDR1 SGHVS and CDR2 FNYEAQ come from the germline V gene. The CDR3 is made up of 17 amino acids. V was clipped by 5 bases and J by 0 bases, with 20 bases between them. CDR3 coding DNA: TGTGCCAGCAGCCTACGACCCTTTCGGGGCAGCTCCTACGAGCAGTACTTC. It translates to CASSLRPFRGSSYEQYF.

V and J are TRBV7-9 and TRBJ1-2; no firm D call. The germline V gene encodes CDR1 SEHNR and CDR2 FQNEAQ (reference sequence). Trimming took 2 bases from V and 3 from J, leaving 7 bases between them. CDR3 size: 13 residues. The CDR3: CASSLTNYYGYTF. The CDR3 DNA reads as TGTGCCAGCAGCTTAACGAATTACTATGGCTACACCTTC.

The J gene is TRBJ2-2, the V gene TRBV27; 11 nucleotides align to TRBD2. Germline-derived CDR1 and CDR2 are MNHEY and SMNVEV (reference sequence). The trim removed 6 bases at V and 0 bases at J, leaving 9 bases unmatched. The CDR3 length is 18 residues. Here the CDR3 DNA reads TGTGCCAGCAGCCCAAAACTAGCGGGAGATGCGAACACCGGGGAGCTGTTTTTT. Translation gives CASSPKLAGDANTGELFF.

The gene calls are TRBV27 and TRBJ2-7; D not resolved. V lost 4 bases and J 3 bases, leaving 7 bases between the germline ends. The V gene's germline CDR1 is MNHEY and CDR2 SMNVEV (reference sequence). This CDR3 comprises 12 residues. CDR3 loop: CASSSADYEQYF. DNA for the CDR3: TGTGCCAGCAGTTCTGCAGACTACGAGCAGTACTTC.

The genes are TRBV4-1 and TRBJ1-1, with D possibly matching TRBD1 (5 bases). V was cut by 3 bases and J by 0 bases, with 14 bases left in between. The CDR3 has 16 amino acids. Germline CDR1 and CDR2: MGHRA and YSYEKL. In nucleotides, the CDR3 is TGCGCCAGCAGCCAGGCGGGACTGCAGATGAACACTGAAGCTTTCTTT. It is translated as CASSQAGLQMNTEAFF.

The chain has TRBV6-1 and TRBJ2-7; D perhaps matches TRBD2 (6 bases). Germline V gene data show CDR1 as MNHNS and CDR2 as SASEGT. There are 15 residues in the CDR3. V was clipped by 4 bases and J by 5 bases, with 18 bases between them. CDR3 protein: CASSVWGREVHEQYF. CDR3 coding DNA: TGTGCCAGCAGTGTCTGGGGCAGGGAGGTACACGAGCAGTACTTC.

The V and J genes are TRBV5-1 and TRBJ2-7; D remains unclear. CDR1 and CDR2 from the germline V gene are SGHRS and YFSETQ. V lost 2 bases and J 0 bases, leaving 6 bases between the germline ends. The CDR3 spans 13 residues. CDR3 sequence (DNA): TGCGCCAGCAGCTTAAGTCCCTCCTACGAGCAGTACTTC. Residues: CASSLSPSYEQYF.

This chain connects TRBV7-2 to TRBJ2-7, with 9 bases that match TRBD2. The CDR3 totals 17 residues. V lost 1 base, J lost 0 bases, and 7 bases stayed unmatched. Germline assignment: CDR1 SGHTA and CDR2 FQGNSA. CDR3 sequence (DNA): TGTGCCAGCAGCTTAGAACTAGCGGGCCTATCCTCCTACGAGCAGTACTTC. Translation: CASSLELAGLSSYEQYF.

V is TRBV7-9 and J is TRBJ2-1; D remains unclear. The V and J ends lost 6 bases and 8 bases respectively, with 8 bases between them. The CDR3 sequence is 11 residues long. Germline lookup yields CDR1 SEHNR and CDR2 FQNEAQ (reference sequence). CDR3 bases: TGTGCCAGCAGTTTTAGCTATGAGCAGTTCTTC. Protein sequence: CASSFSYEQFF.

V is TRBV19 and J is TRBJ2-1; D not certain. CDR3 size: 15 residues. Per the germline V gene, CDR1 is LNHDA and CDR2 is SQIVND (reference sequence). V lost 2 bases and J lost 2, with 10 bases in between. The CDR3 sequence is CASSIRVMAYNEQFF. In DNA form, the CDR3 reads TGTGCCAGTAGTATAAGGGTGATGGCCTACAATGAGCAGTTCTTC.

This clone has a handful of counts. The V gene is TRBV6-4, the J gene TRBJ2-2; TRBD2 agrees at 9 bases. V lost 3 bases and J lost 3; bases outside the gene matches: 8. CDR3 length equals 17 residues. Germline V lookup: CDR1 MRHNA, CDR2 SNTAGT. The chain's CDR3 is CASSERFSGRDTGELFF. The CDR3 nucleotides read TGTGCCAGCAGTGAGCGGTTTAGCGGGAGAGACACCGGGGAGCTGTTTTTT.

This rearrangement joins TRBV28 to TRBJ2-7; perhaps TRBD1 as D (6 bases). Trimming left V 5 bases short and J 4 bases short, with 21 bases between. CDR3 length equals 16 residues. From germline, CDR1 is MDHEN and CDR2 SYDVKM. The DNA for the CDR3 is TGTGCCAGCAGTGGGGCTGGTGGGACAAGGCAGTACGAGCAGTACTTC. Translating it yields CASSGAGGTRQYEQYF.

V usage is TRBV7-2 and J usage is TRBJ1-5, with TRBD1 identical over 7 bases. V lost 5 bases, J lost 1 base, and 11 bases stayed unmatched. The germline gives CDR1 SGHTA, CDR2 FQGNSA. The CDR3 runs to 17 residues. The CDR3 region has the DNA TGTGCCAGCAGCCGCACCCGACAGGGCCGAAGCAATCAGCCCCAGCATTTT. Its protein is CASSRTRQGRSNQPQHF.